The next 6 T cell receptor beta chains were all read from a single sample in a study of OX40 agonist ivuxolimab in advanced cancers. Only in-frame clones appear in the TCRdb table, and some are missing; sequencing was by immunoSEQ multiplex PCR. The table includes approximately 69,000 clones, over 60% detected once. Here the sequenced sample was CD4+ or CD8+ T cells sorted from blood, taken in a trial of the OX40 agonist ivuxolimab. These receptors were taken from an adult with an advanced solid tumor such as melanoma, head and neck, liver or kidney cancer.

This chain connects TRBV19 to TRBJ2-1, with 14 bases matching TRBD2. The CDR3 consists of 17 residues. Germline lookup yields CDR1 LNHDA and CDR2 SQIVND (reference sequence). J was trimmed by 0 bases and V by 6 bases; bases with no gene match: 4. DNA of the CDR3: TGTGCCAGTAGCGTCGGGACTAGCGGGAGCTCCTACAATGAGCAGTTCTTC. Protein product: CASSVGTSGSSYNEQFF.

The chain links TRBV29-1 to TRBJ1-2; D may be TRBD1 (6 bases). The CDR3 runs 12 residues. The germline V gene has CDR1 SQVTM and CDR2 ANQGSEA. V was cut by 3 bases and J by 8 bases, with 13 bases left in between. The CDR3 protein is CSVDQQGSGYTF. The CDR3 DNA reads TGCAGCGTTGATCAGCAGGGGTCAGGCTACACCTTC. The full variable domain, its missing parts supplied by reference TRBV29-1 and TRBJ1-2, is SAVISQKPSRDICQRGTSLTIQCQVDSQVTMMFWYRQQPGQSLTLIATANQGSEATYESGFVIDKFPISRPNLTFSTLTVSNMSPEDSSIYLCSVDQQGSGYTFGSGTRLTVV.

The V gene is TRBV5-1, the J gene TRBJ1-1; D remains ambiguous. Trimming took off 2 bases at V and 3 bases at J, with 11 bases between the two ends. CDR3 length equals 14 residues. CDR1 is SGHRS and CDR2 is YFSETQ in the germline V gene. This CDR3 is CASSLGHRDTEAFF. CDR3 nucleotide sequence: TGCGCCAGCAGCTTAGGGCATCGGGACACTGAAGCTTTCTTT.

This rearrangement joins TRBV6-1 to TRBJ2-3, with 8 bases fitting TRBD1. The CDR3 covers 16 residues. V lost 2 bases to trimming and J lost 2 bases; unmatched junction nucleotides: 6. Germline V gives CDR1 MNHNS, CDR2 SASEGT. CDR3 amino acids: CASSEPRGLITDTQYF. In DNA, the CDR3 is TGTGCCAGCAGTGAACCCAGGGGGCTGATCACAGATACGCAGTATTTT.

The rearrangement uses TRBV5-4 and TRBJ2-7, with TRBD2 as a possible D gene (5 bases). The CDR3 contains 14 residues. The V end lost 1 base, the J end lost 5 bases, and 13 bases lay between the germline ends. Germline values: CDR1 SGHNT, CDR2 YYREEE (reference sequence). The CDR3 DNA reads as TGTGCCAGCAGCTTGCGAGGGAACTTGAACGAGCAGTACTTC. Its protein product is CASSLRGNLNEQYF.

The J gene is TRBJ2-7, the V gene TRBV29-1; 11 bases map to TRBD1. This CDR3 is built from 15 residues. The V gene's germline CDR1 is SQVTM and CDR2 ANQGSEA. V shed 7 bases, J shed 10 bases, and the junction held 18 bases outside the gene matches. The CDR3 loop is CSAVRGTGGIFDQYF. The DNA for the CDR3 is TGCAGCGCCGTCAGAGGGACAGGGGGAATTTTCGACCAGTACTTC.